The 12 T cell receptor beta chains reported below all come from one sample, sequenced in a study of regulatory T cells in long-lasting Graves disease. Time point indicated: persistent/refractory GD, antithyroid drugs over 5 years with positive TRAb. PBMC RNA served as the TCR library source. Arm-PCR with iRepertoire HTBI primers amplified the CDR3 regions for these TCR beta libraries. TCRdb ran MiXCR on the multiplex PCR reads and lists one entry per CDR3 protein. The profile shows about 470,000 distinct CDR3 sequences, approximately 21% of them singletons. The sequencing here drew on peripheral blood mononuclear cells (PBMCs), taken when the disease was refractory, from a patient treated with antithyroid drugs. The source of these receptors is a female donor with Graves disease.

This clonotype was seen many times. The CDR3: CASSEAAGGGYEQYF. CDR3 DNA: TGTGCCAGCAGTGAAGCAGCAGGGGGAGGCTACGAGCAGTACTTC. V gene TRBV2 combines with J gene TRBJ2-7; a possible D gene is TRBD1 (7 bases). This CDR3 contains 15 residues. Germline V gene lookup returns CDR1 SNHLY and CDR2 FYNNEI. Trimming left V 0 bases short and J 3 bases short, with 12 bases between.

CDR3 sequence reads: CASSFYQGTAEETQYF. In DNA form, the CDR3 reads TGTGCCAGCAGCTTTTACCAGGGGACAGCCGAAGAGACCCAGTACTTC. The V and J genes are TRBV7-6 and TRBJ2-5; TRBD1 matches 7 bases. The CDR3 spans 16 residues. The V gene end was trimmed by 3 bases and the J gene end by 3 bases; junction bases not matched to a gene: 10. Germline CDR1 and CDR2: SGHVS and FNYEAQ.

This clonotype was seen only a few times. The CDR3 DNA reads as TGTGCCAGCAGCCGGACATATCGCTTCTCTGGGGCCAACGTCCTGACTTTC. Translated: CASSRTYRFSGANVLTF. This chain connects TRBV6-4 to TRBJ2-6; weak D call: TRBD1 (5 bases). Trimming left V 6 bases short and J 0 bases short, with 15 bases between. Per germline, CDR1 MRHNA and CDR2 SNTAGT. This CDR3 region has 17 residues.

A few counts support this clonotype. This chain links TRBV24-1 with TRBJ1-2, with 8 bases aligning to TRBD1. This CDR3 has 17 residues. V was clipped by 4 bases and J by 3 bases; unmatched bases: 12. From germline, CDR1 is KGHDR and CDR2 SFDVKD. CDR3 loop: CATSDATGTGLDYGYTF. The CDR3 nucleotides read TGTGCCACCAGTGACGCCACCGGGACAGGACTTGACTATGGCTACACCTTC.

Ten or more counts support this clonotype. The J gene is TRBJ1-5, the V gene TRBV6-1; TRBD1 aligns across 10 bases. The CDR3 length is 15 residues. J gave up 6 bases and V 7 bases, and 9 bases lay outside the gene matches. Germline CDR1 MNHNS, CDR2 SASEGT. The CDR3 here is CASTPGTGVVQPQHF. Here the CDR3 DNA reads TGTGCCAGCACCCCCGGGACAGGGGTTGTTCAGCCCCAGCATTTT.

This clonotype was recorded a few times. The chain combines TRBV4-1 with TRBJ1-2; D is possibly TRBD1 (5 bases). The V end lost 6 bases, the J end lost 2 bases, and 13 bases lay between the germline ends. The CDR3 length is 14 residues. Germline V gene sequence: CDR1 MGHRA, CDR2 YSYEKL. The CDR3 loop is CASRFDSVNYGYTF. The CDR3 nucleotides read TGCGCCAGCAGGTTCGACAGCGTCAACTATGGCTACACCTTC.

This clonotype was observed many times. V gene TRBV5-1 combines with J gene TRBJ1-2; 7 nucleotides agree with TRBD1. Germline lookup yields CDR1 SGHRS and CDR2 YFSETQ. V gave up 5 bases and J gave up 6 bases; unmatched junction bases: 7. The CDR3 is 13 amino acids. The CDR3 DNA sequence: TGCGCCAGCAGAGAGACCCAGGGGGATGGCTACACCTTC. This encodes CASRETQGDGYTF. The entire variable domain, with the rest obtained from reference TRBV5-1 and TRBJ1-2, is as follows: KAGVTQTPRYLIKTRGQQVTLSCSPISGHRSVSWYQQTPGQGLQFLFEYFSETQRNKGNFPGRFSGRQFSNSRSEMNVSTLELGDSALYLCASRETQGDGYTFGSGTRLTVV.

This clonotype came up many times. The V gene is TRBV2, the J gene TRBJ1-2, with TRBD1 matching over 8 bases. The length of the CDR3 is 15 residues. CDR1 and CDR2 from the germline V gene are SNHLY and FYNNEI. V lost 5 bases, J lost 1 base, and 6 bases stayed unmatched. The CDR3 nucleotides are TGTGCCAGCAGTAAATACAGGGGGAGTAACTATGGCTACACCTTC. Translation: CASSKYRGSNYGYTF.

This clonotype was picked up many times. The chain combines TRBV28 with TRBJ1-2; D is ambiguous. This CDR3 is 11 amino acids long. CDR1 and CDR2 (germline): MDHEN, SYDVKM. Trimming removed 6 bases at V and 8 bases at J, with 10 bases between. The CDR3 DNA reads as TGTGCCAGCAGGGAGGGAGTAGGCTACACCTTC. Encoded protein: CASREGVGYTF.

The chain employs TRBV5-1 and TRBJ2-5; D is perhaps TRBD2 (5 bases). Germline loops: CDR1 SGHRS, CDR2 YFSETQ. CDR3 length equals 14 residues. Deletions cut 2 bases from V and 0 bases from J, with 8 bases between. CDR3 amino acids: CASSFSGNQETQYF. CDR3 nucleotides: TGCGCCAGCAGCTTTTCGGGGAACCAAGAGACCCAGTACTTC.

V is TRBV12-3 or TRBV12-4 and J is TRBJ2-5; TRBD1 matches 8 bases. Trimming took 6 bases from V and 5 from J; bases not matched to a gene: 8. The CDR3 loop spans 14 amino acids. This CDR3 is CASRKGTGRETQYF. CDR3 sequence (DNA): TGTGCCAGCAGGAAGGGGACAGGACGGGAGACCCAGTACTTC.

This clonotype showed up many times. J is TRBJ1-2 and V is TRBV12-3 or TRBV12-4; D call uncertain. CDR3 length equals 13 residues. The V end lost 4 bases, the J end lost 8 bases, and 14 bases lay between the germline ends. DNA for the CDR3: TGTGCCAGCAGTTCCCTAGCACTCTGGGGCTACACCTTC. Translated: CASSSLALWGYTF.